The text below deals with one T cell receptor beta chain. The antigen is not known. This sample was taken from a study of cytomegalovirus exposure and HLA in healthy donors. Germline V gives CDR1 SGHRS, CDR2 YFSETQ. The CDR3 sequence is 14 residues long. V gave up 4 bases and J gave up 0 bases, with 11 bases separating them. Study findings and constraints: Among the CMV-associated chains, a few were confirmed in vitro as specific for CMV antigens. Later on, a genetic analysis was performed. It linked a missense variant in DCLRE1C with V- and J-gene trimming of TCR beta.

Donors in the study were healthy people who gave bone marrow. Unrecorded immune exposure was likely among donors, who were nominally healthy when sampled. Primers included in the PCR were 60 Vbeta and 13 Jbeta primers. The protocol was immunoSEQ multiplex PCR, while the TCRdb copy is restricted to in-frame clones and leaves out a portion. The sample has about 150,000 clones; 65% to 90% are singletons. Sequencing input: PBMCs. This sequence originates from a woman aged 45-65 years in good health and CMV-seropositive. This chain links TRBV5-1 with TRBJ2-7; possible D gene TRBD1, 6 bases. This CDR3 is CASSGGHNSYEQYF. The DNA of the CDR3 is TGCGCCAGCAGCGGGGGACACAACTCCTACGAGCAGTACTTC.